This T cell receptor (beta chain) emerged from a study of T cell repertoires in cytomegalovirus infection. TCRdb used MiXCR to reprocess the reads, holding one entry per CDR3 protein. The repertoire has 650,000 to 850,000 distinct CDR3 sequences, 25% to 30% of them found once; the top ten carry less than 15%. The CDR3 loop spans 13 amino acids. Germline CDR1 KGHDR, CDR2 SFDVKD. V was clipped by 2 bases and J by 3 bases, with 6 bases between them. With respect to this clonotype: Antigen: not known.

Sample: cultured CD8+ T cells from PBMCs, taken from culture after CMV antigen stimulation. This chain connects TRBV24-1 to TRBJ1-1; D is undetermined. The clonotype was recovered from a human donor in good health (CMV status not recorded). Some clones in this sample may be carry-over from other donors' samples. The CDR3 DNA is TGTGCCACCAGTGATTCTGAATACACTGAAGCTTTCTTT. It specifies CATSDSEYTEAFF.